Listed below are T cell receptor beta chains from one sample, sequenced in a study of blood T cell repertoires in COVID-19. Generated by immunoSEQ multiplex PCR, the TCRdb table keeps only in-frame clones and is missing some. The repertoire consists of approximately 94,000 clones, with around 80% occurring once and the leading ten covering nearly 25%. Sequenced sample: peripheral blood. These TCRs come from a human donor in a cohort sampled during active COVID-19. Each CDR3 is given with its conserved first and last residue. A D gene is named only where the DNA matches it firmly. Clone size is stated in some rows and not others, as once, few, many or a class when expanded.

j_call: TRBJ1-5; d_call: TRBD1; clone_size: NA; cdr3_length: 15; v_call: TRBV27; cdr3_nt: TGTGCCAGCAGTTCGACAGGGAATCGTAATCAGCCCCAGCATTTT; cdr3_aa: CASSSTGNRNQPQHF
j_call: TRBJ2-2; d_call: TRBD2; clone_size: few; cdr3_length: 15; v_call: TRBV7-2; cdr3_nt: TGTGCCAGCACCATGACTAGCGGGGTTCCAGGGGAGCTGTTTTTT; cdr3_aa: CASTMTSGVPGELFF
j_call: TRBJ2-5; d_call: NA; clone_size: NA; cdr3_length: 15; v_call: TRBV10-3; cdr3_nt: TGTGCCAGCGGGCCCCAAGGACAGAAACAAGAGACCCAGTACTTC; cdr3_aa: CASGPQGQKQETQYF
j_call: TRBJ1-4; d_call: NA; clone_size: NA; cdr3_length: 16; v_call: TRBV5-1; cdr3_nt: TGCGCCAGCAGCTTAAGTTTTAACAGCCCTAATGAAAAACTGTTTTTT; cdr3_aa: CASSLSFNSPNEKLFF
j_call: TRBJ2-1; d_call: TRBD1; clone_size: NA; cdr3_length: 15; v_call: TRBV5-6; cdr3_nt: TGTGCCAGCAGCACGGGACAGGGGCCCTACAATGAGCAGTTCTTC; cdr3_aa: CASSTGQGPYNEQFF
j_call: TRBJ2-1; d_call: TRBD2; clone_size: NA; cdr3_length: 15; v_call: TRBV2; cdr3_nt: TGTGCCAGCAGTTCGACTAGCGGGGGGGTTGGTGAGCAGTTCTTC; cdr3_aa: CASSSTSGGVGEQFF
j_call: TRBJ1-1; d_call: NA; clone_size: NA; cdr3_length: 11; v_call: TRBV28; cdr3_nt: TGTGCCAGCAGTGTCCGGGTCGAGGCTTTCTTT; cdr3_aa: CASSVRVEAFF
j_call: TRBJ1-1; d_call: NA; clone_size: NA; cdr3_length: 13; v_call: TRBV12-5; cdr3_nt: TGTGCTAGTTGGTGGGCAGCGAACACTGAAGCTTTCTTT; cdr3_aa: CASWWAANTEAFF
j_call: TRBJ1-2; d_call: NA; clone_size: few; cdr3_length: 12; v_call: TRBV29-1; cdr3_nt: TGCAGCGCGGAGGGACTTCCGGATGGCTACACCTTC; cdr3_aa: CSAEGLPDGYTF
j_call: TRBJ1-1; d_call: NA; clone_size: once; cdr3_length: 14; v_call: TRBV19; cdr3_nt: TGTGCCAGTAGTATGTCTGGGGGGACCACTGAAGCTTTCTTT; cdr3_aa: CASSMSGGTTEAFF
j_call: TRBJ1-1; d_call: NA; clone_size: NA; cdr3_length: 17; v_call: TRBV18; cdr3_nt: TGTGCCAGCTCACCACGGGATTTGGGGGAGGGAAACACTGAAGCTTTCTTT; cdr3_aa: CASSPRDLGEGNTEAFF
j_call: TRBJ2-7; d_call: TRBD1; clone_size: NA; cdr3_length: 15; v_call: TRBV6-5; cdr3_nt: TGTGCCAGCAGTTACTCGACAGGGGGCGCATACGAGCAGTACTTC; cdr3_aa: CASSYSTGGAYEQYF
j_call: TRBJ1-2; d_call: NA; clone_size: NA; cdr3_length: 13; v_call: TRBV18; cdr3_nt: TGTGCCAGCTCACCGCTCGGGGGAGAGGGCTACACCTTC; cdr3_aa: CASSPLGGEGYTF
j_call: TRBJ1-2; d_call: TRBD1; clone_size: NA; cdr3_length: 14; v_call: TRBV27; cdr3_nt: TGTGCCAGCAGTTTAAGTCGGGACAGTTATGGCTACACCTTC; cdr3_aa: CASSLSRDSYGYTF
j_call: TRBJ1-6; d_call: TRBD1; clone_size: NA; cdr3_length: 16; v_call: TRBV7-2; cdr3_nt: TGTGCCAGCAGCTTCGGGGACAGGGCGAGAAATTCACCCCTCCACTTT; cdr3_aa: CASSFGDRARNSPLHF
j_call: TRBJ1-2; d_call: TRBD1; clone_size: NA; cdr3_length: 13; v_call: TRBV5-1; cdr3_nt: TGCGCCAGCAGCGCTGACAGGGGGACAGGCTACACCTTC; cdr3_aa: CASSADRGTGYTF
j_call: TRBJ2-5; d_call: TRBD2; clone_size: NA; cdr3_length: 15; v_call: TRBV7-2; cdr3_nt: TGTGCCAGCAGCTTAGCGGGGGGGTCCTTGGAGACCCAGTACTTC; cdr3_aa: CASSLAGGSLETQYF
j_call: TRBJ1-2; d_call: TRBD1; clone_size: NA; cdr3_length: 15; v_call: TRBV4-1; cdr3_nt: TGCGCCAGCAGCCGACCGGGACAGGACTCCTATGGCTACACCTTC; cdr3_aa: CASSRPGQDSYGYTF
j_call: TRBJ1-2; d_call: NA; clone_size: NA; cdr3_length: 10; v_call: TRBV19; cdr3_nt: TGTGCCACTAAAAGCTATGGCTACACCTTC; cdr3_aa: CATKSYGYTF
j_call: TRBJ2-7; d_call: NA; clone_size: NA; cdr3_length: 14; v_call: TRBV18; cdr3_nt: TGTGCCAGCTCACCGGGCGGGGCTGGGGATGAGCAGTACTTC; cdr3_aa: CASSPGGAGDEQYF
j_call: TRBJ2-7; d_call: NA; clone_size: few; cdr3_length: 14; v_call: TRBV11-2; cdr3_nt: TGTGCCAGCAGCTTAGACAGGCGCTCCTACGAGCAGTACTTC; cdr3_aa: CASSLDRRSYEQYF
j_call: TRBJ1-2; d_call: NA; clone_size: NA; cdr3_length: 11; v_call: TRBV25-1; cdr3_nt: TGTGCCAGCAATGGCGGCTATGGCTACACCTTC; cdr3_aa: CASNGGYGYTF
j_call: TRBJ2-7; d_call: TRBD1; clone_size: NA; cdr3_length: 13; v_call: TRBV7-9; cdr3_nt: TGTGCCAGCAGCTTAGTAGACAGGGGAGATCTGTACTTC; cdr3_aa: CASSLVDRGDLYF